Below are 18 T cell receptor beta chains sequenced from a single sample in a study of naive and memory T cell subsets. Both TRBC1 and TRBC2 were covered by a beta constant-region primer of two equimolar oligonucleotides. Four rounds of PCR amplified the ligated cDNA using nested alpha and beta constant-region primers plus SP2. TCRdb re-called the UMI-ligation and nested PCR reads with MiXCR, one entry per CDR3 protein. The data show about 82,000 distinct CDR3 sequences, over 9% seen once. The sequencing input was naive CD8+ T cells from blood. These receptors were obtained from a human donor in good health.

This clonotype showed up many times. This chain links TRBV15 with TRBJ2-3; TRBD2 aligns across 8 bases. J was trimmed by 2 bases and V by 0 bases; bases with no gene match: 4. Germline-derived CDR1 and CDR2 are LNHNV and YYDKDF (reference sequence). The length of the CDR3 is 16 residues. Here the CDR3 reads CATSREGLVVTDTQYF. CDR3 DNA sequence: TGTGCCACCAGCAGAGAGGGACTAGTTGTCACAGATACGCAGTATTTT. Together with reference TRBV15 and TRBJ2-3, the CDR3 gives the full variable domain: DAMVIQNPRYQVTQFGKPVTLSCSQTLNHNVMYWYQQKSSQAPKLLFHYYDKDFNNEADTPDNFQSRRPNTSFCFLDIRSPGLGDTAMYLCATSREGLVVTDTQYFGPGTRLTVL.

This clonotype was observed at least ten times. V usage is TRBV7-8 and J usage is TRBJ2-5; 8 nucleotides agree with TRBD2. V shed 5 bases, J shed 2 bases, and the junction held 7 bases outside the gene matches. The CDR3 extends over 15 amino acids. Germline CDR1 reads SGHVS; CDR2 reads FQNEAQ. The CDR3 DNA is TGTGCCAGCAGCGGAGCGGGAGTACGGCAAGAGACCCAGTACTTC. This sequence encodes CASSGAGVRQETQYF.

This clonotype was recorded many times. The chain carries TRBV27 and TRBJ2-7; 12 bases map to TRBD1. The V gene end was trimmed by 2 bases and the J gene end by 7 bases; junction bases not matched to a gene: 6. Germline CDR1 is MNHEY and CDR2 is SMNVEV (reference sequence). The CDR3 spans 15 residues. Here the CDR3 DNA reads TGTGCCAGCAGTTTAAACCGGGACAGGGGGCTGGAGCAGTACTTC. This codes for CASSLNRDRGLEQYF.

This clonotype was seen many times. The rearrangement links TRBV7-6 to TRBJ2-3; TRBD2 agrees at 9 bases. Germline V gives CDR1 SGHVS, CDR2 FNYEAQ. The V segment lost 5 bases and the J segment 2 bases; nucleotides outside the gene matches: 5. This CDR3 region has 15 residues. DNA of the CDR3: TGTGCCAGCAGCCGACTAGCGGTGATCACAGATACGCAGTATTTT. This sequence encodes CASSRLAVITDTQYF.

This clonotype has ten or more counts. In DNA form, the CDR3 reads TGTGCCAGCAGTTACTTACGGGACTACGAGCAGTACTTC. Its protein is CASSYLRDYEQYF. The rearrangement joins TRBV6-2 or TRBV6-3 to TRBJ2-7; D is perhaps TRBD2 (5 bases). V shed 1 base and J shed 3 bases, with 7 bases lying between them. The CDR3 sequence is 13 residues long. Germline loops: CDR1 MNHEY, CDR2 SVGEGT.

The V and J genes are TRBV27 and TRBJ1-1; the D gene is possibly TRBD1 (5 bases). This CDR3 has 16 amino acids. Germline-derived CDR1 and CDR2 are MNHEY and SMNVEV (reference sequence). V was shortened by 6 bases and J by 4 bases, with 21 bases between the two germline ends. CDR3 residues: CASSEGSAGCATEAFF. In DNA, the CDR3 is TGTGCCAGCAGCGAGGGGTCGGCGGGATGTGCCACTGAAGCTTTCTTT.

A few counts support this clonotype. The J gene is TRBJ2-2, the V gene TRBV29-1; D remains unclear. The CDR3 contains 11 residues. Trimming removed 0 bases from V and 6 bases from J, with 2 bases in between. CDR1 and CDR2 (germline): SQVTM, ANQGSEA. The CDR3 sequence is CSVEDPGELFF. The DNA for the CDR3 is TGCAGCGTTGAAGATCCCGGGGAGCTGTTTTTT.

This clonotype was counted only a few times. J is TRBJ2-3 and V is TRBV29-1; 8 positions agree with TRBD1. CDR1 is SQVTM and CDR2 is ANQGSEA in the germline V gene. The CDR3 spans 16 residues. V lost 4 bases, J lost 2 bases, and 11 bases stayed unmatched. In DNA form, the CDR3 reads TGCAGCGTTGGGCCCGGGACAGGAAGGTCCACAGATACGCAGTATTTT. Its protein product is CSVGPGTGRSTDTQYF.

V usage is TRBV5-1 and J usage is TRBJ2-7; the D gene is possibly TRBD2 (5 bases). The CDR3 totals 14 residues. Germline values: CDR1 SGHRS, CDR2 YFSETQ. V shed 4 bases and J shed 3 bases, with 14 bases lying between them. Written as DNA, the CDR3 is TGCGCCAGCAGCGAAAGCGGTTTTAACTACGAGCAGTACTTC. Its protein is CASSESGFNYEQYF.

This clonotype was found a few times. The chain employs TRBV14 and TRBJ2-7; the D is unclear. CDR1 is SGHDN and CDR2 is FVKESK in the germline V gene. The CDR3 length is 11 residues. V was clipped by 2 bases and J by 5 bases, with 4 bases between them. DNA of the CDR3: TGTGCCAGCAGCCAATACGACGAGCAGTACTTC. It is translated as CASSQYDEQYF.

The chain carries TRBV2 and TRBJ1-2; 10 positions match TRBD1. The CDR3 runs to 12 residues. Trimming took 10 bases from V and 4 from J; bases not matched to a gene: 3. Germline V lookup: CDR1 SNHLY, CDR2 FYNNEI. DNA for the CDR3: TGTGCCATGACAGGGGGCGTCTATGGCTACACCTTC. It codes for CAMTGGVYGYTF. Complete variable domain (other parts from reference TRBV2 and TRBJ1-2): EPEVTQTPSHQVTQMGQEVILRCVPISNHLYFYWYRQILGQKVEFLVSFYNNEISEKSEIFDDQFSVERPDGSNFTLKIRSTKLEDSAMYFCAMTGGVYGYTFGSGTRLTVV.

The chain couples TRBV30 to TRBJ2-7; TRBD1 matches 11 bases. CDR1 is GTSNPN, CDR2 SVGIG, per germline (reference sequence). The CDR3 length is 17 residues. Losses at the gene ends were 7 bases for V and 0 bases for J; bases not matched to a gene: 14. In nucleotides, the CDR3 is TGTGCCTCGGAAGGACAGGGGGCAGGAGGCGGCTCCTACGAGCAGTACTTC. Protein product: CASEGQGAGGGSYEQYF.

This clonotype was found a few times. V usage is TRBV14 and J usage is TRBJ2-1; no firm D call. V was cut by 5 bases and J by 5 bases, with 16 bases left in between. Germline CDR1 and CDR2: SGHDN and FVKESK. The CDR3 is 15 residues long. The CDR3 loop is CASSSRSLGHNEQFF. The CDR3 nucleotides read TGTGCCAGCAGCTCTCGCTCTCTAGGGCACAATGAGCAGTTCTTC.

This clonotype was found many times. This sequence joins TRBV12-3 or TRBV12-4 and TRBJ2-1, with a weak D call TRBD2 (6 bases). The CDR3 runs to 16 residues. V was pared by 8 bases and J by 1 base, with 18 bases between. CDR3 in amino acids: CASAPWGGGSYNEQFF. The CDR3 coding sequence is TGTGCCAGCGCCCCCTGGGGAGGAGGGTCCTACAATGAGCAGTTCTTC.

V is TRBV28 and J is TRBJ2-1, with TRBD1 matching over 8 bases. This CDR3 region has 16 residues. Looked up from germline, CDR1 is MDHEN and CDR2 is SYDVKM. Trimming removed 5 bases from V and 2 bases from J; junction bases left unmatched: 8. CDR3 coding DNA: TGTGCCAGCAGTCCCTCCGGGGACAGGACCTACAATGAGCAGTTCTTC. It codes for CASSPSGDRTYNEQFF.

V is TRBV4-3 and J is TRBJ2-3; 8 bases are shared with TRBD2. The CDR3 has 16 amino acids. The J segment lost 3 bases and the V segment lost 4 bases, leaving 9 bases of the junction unmatched. Germline CDR1 is LGHNA and CDR2 is YSLEER. CDR3 region: CASSRDHSGMTDTQYF. CDR3 DNA: TGCGCCAGCAGCCGGGACCATAGCGGGATGACAGATACGCAGTATTTT.

The sample holds a few counts of this clonotype. The rearrangement uses TRBV28 and TRBJ2-7, with 8 bases fitting TRBD2. V shed 6 bases, J shed 3 bases, and the junction held 7 bases outside the gene matches. Germline CDR1 is MDHEN and CDR2 is SYDVKM. The CDR3 is 14 residues long. The CDR3 nucleotides are TGTGCCAGCAGCCTCGGAGCGGGAGACTACGAGCAGTACTTC. Translating it yields CASSLGAGDYEQYF.

This clonotype occurred many times. The gene calls are TRBV14 and TRBJ2-3, with 12 bases fitting TRBD2. Germline assignment: CDR1 SGHDN and CDR2 FVKESK. The CDR3 extends over 16 amino acids. The trim removed 2 bases at V and 5 bases at J, leaving 5 bases unmatched. The CDR3, as DNA: TGTGCCAGCAGCCAACGACTAGCGGGAGCTAGAGATACGCAGTATTTT. Its protein is CASSQRLAGARDTQYF.